A selection of T cell receptor beta chains follows, all from one sample in a study of early T cells in non-severe SARS-CoV-2 infection. TCRdb itself ran the 5' RACE reads through MiXCR, one entry per CDR3 protein. The table has approximately 62,000 distinct CDR3 sequences, roughly 12% seen once. Sequencing input: whole blood. Source of these receptors: an adult who was a healthcare worker with PCR-confirmed SARS-CoV-2 infection or an uninfected control (not recorded which). CDR3s include the opening cysteine and the closing phenylalanine or tryptophan. The order of the fields is V gene, clone size, J gene, D gene, CDR3 protein, CDR3 DNA. D genes are given only for firm matches. Expanded clones get a size class; other rows say once, few or many, or leave the size out.

TRBV20-1	many	TRBJ1-1	NA	CSVADSRNTEAFF	TGCAGTGTGGCGGACAGCCGGAACACTGAAGCTTTCTTT
TRBV30	few	TRBJ1-1	NA	CAWSVQGNTEAFF	TGTGCCTGGAGTGTACAGGGGAACACTGAAGCTTTCTTT
TRBV20-1	many	TRBJ1-1	NA	CSASEVGEVYTEAFF	TGCAGTGCTAGCGAGGTGGGGGAGGTGTACACTGAAGCTTTCTTT
TRBV11-2	many	TRBJ2-1	TRBD2	CASSQTSGTLSYNEQFF	TGTGCCAGCAGCCAGACTAGCGGGACCCTATCCTACAATGAGCAGTTCTTC
TRBV20-1	NA	TRBJ2-3	TRBD2	CSARDSGGPSTDTQYF	TGCAGTGCTAGAGATAGCGGGGGTCCTAGCACAGATACGCAGTATTTT
TRBV7-2	few	TRBJ2-1	TRBD1	CASSLRQGRRVYNEQFF	TGTGCCAGCAGCTTACGACAGGGCAGAAGAGTCTACAATGAGCAGTTCTTC
TRBV2	NA	TRBJ2-1	NA	CASSGYWSDNEQFF	TGTGCCAGCAGTGGCTACTGGAGCGACAATGAGCAGTTCTTC
TRBV28	NA	TRBJ2-3	NA	CASSPTGYLSTDTQYF	TGTGCCAGCAGTCCCACAGGGTACCTTAGCACAGATACGCAGTATTTT
TRBV5-1	NA	TRBJ1-4	NA	CASSWATNEKLFF	TGCGCCAGCAGCTGGGCAACTAATGAAAAACTGTTTTTT
TRBV9	few	TRBJ2-5	NA	CASSQWGTPWIETQYF	TGTGCCAGCAGCCAGTGGGGGACCCCCTGGATAGAGACCCAGTACTTC
TRBV2	NA	TRBJ2-1	NA	CASSPRSDSIKQFF	TGTGCCAGCAGCCCTCGGTCAGACAGTATAAAGCAGTTCTTC
TRBV28	few	TRBJ2-3	TRBD1	CASSLLGTGRYSSTDTQYF	TGTGCCAGCAGTCTCCTAGGGACAGGGCGATACTCTAGCACAGATACGCAGTATTTT
TRBV29-1	many	TRBJ2-1	NA	CSVEDWKGNEQFF	TGCAGCGTTGAAGATTGGAAGGGGAATGAGCAGTTCTTC
TRBV5-4	few	TRBJ2-5	TRBD1	CASSSGPSEGQSQYF	TGTGCCAGCAGCTCCGGACCCTCAGAGGGACAGAGTCAGTACTTC
TRBV2	many	TRBJ2-5	NA	CASRTGQTQYF	TGTGCCAGCAGGACGGGCCAGACCCAGTACTTC
TRBV5-6	many	TRBJ1-2	NA	CASSLKRQHYGYTF	TGTGCCAGCAGCTTGAAGCGGCAGCACTATGGCTACACCTTC
TRBV27	many	TRBJ2-1	TRBD2	CASSKLAGVNEQFF	TGTGCCAGCAGTAAATTAGCGGGAGTCAATGAGCAGTTCTTC
TRBV18	many	TRBJ1-6	NA	CASSPRGSDSPLHF	TGTGCCAGCTCACCAAGGGGATCTGATTCACCCCTCCACTTT
TRBV11-2	few	TRBJ1-1	NA	CASYFSGPFNPNTEAFF	TGTGCCAGCTACTTTAGCGGCCCATTCAATCCGAACACTGAAGCTTTCTTT
TRBV19	few	TRBJ2-1	TRBD2	CASKLSGSFNEQFF	TGTGCCAGTAAGTTGAGCGGGAGTTTCAATGAGCAGTTCTTC
TRBV20-1	NA	TRBJ1-1	NA	CSARRGAIEAFF	TGCAGTGCTAGACGAGGGGCAATTGAAGCTTTCTTT
TRBV29-1	NA	TRBJ1-2	TRBD1	CSGQMTGRGGYTF	TGCAGCGGCCAGATGACAGGGAGGGGAGGCTACACCTTC
TRBV12-3/TRBV12-4	NA	TRBJ1-4	NA	CASSYVTNEKLFF	TGTGCCAGCAGTTATGTAACTAATGAAAAACTGTTTTTT
TRBV20-1	NA	TRBJ2-7	TRBD1	CSARRQGADEQYF	TGCAGTGCTAGAAGACAGGGGGCCGACGAGCAGTACTTC
TRBV3-1	many	TRBJ2-3	TRBD2	CATGRTDTQYF	TGTGCCACCGGGAGGACAGATACGCAGTATTTT
TRBV6-5	NA	TRBJ2-7	TRBD1	CASRPRQGRQYF	TGTGCCAGCAGACCTAGACAGGGGAGGCAGTACTTC
TRBV7-3	many	TRBJ2-3	NA	CASSPLGGDTQYF	TGTGCCAGCAGCCCTCTCGGAGGAGATACGCAGTATTTT
TRBV7-2	many	TRBJ1-5	NA	CASSLESNQPQHF	TGTGCCAGCAGCTTAGAAAGCAATCAGCCCCAGCATTTT
TRBV5-1	few	TRBJ2-3	NA	CASSPGVGTDTQYF	TGCGCCAGCAGCCCCGGGGTGGGCACAGATACGCAGTATTTT
TRBV27	NA	TRBJ2-7	NA	CASSSPVGEQYF	TGTGCCAGCAGTTCCCCGGTTGGCGAGCAGTACTTC
TRBV29-1	NA	TRBJ2-1	NA	CSVGGTPNEQFF	TGCAGCGTTGGGGGGACTCCTAATGAGCAGTTCTTC